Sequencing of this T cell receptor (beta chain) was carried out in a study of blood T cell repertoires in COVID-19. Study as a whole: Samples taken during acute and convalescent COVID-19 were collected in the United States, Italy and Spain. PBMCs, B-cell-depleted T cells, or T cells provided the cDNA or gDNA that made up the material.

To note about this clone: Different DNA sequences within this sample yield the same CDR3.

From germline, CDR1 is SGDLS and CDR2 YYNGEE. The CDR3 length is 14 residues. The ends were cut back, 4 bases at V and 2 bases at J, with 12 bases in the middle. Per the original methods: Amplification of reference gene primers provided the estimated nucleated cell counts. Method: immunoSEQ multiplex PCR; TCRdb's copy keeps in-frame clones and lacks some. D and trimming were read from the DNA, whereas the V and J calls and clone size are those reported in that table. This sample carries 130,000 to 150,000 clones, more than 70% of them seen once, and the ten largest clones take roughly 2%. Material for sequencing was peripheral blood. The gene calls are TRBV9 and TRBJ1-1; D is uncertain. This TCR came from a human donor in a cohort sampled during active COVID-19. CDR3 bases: TGTGCCAGCAGCTCCCGGACGGGAAACACTGAAGCTTTCTTT. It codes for CASSSRTGNTEAFF.